Following are 22 T cell receptor beta chains from one sample sequenced in a study of blood T cell repertoires in COVID-19. Here immunoSEQ multiplex PCR was the method, and the copy in TCRdb shows in-frame clones only, minus some. The table records about 380,000 clones, less than 85% of them present only once. The sample was peripheral blood. These receptors came from a woman under 30 with acute or convalescent COVID-19.

DNA for the CDR3: TGTGCCAGCAGCTCCCGTTACCGGGACATGGGTGGCTACACCTTC. Protein product: CASSSRYRDMGGYTF. V usage is TRBV5-4 and J usage is TRBJ1-2; the D gene is possibly TRBD1 (6 bases). The CDR3 extends over 15 amino acids. Trimming stripped 3 bases from V and 7 bases from J, with 19 bases between. Germline V gene sequence: CDR1 SGHNT, CDR2 YYREEE (reference sequence).

This clone came up once. The same CDR3 arises from other DNA sequences in this sample as well. The chain joins TRBV19 to TRBJ2-7, with D possibly being TRBD1 (6 bases). Per the germline V gene, CDR1 is LNHDA and CDR2 is SQIVND (reference sequence). The CDR3 length is 16 residues. V was shortened by 5 bases and J by 2 bases, with 19 bases between the two germline ends. CDR3 DNA: TGTGCCAGTAGTTCCGACGCACAGGGTACTCCCTACGAGCAGTACTTC. Its translation: CASSSDAQGTPYEQYF.

The chain has TRBV3-1 (or the pseudogene TRBV3-2) and TRBJ2-3, with 7 bases lining up with TRBD2. Germline CDR1 LGHDT, CDR2 YNNKEL (reference sequence). The CDR3 has 15 residues. After removal of 0 bases from V and 4 bases from J, the junction contained 4 bases not matched to a gene. Written as DNA, the CDR3 is TGTGCCAGCAGCCAAGAAGGCGGGAGAGCAGATACGCAGTATTTT. It encodes CASSQEGGRADTQYF.

V and J are TRBV5-6 and TRBJ1-2; TRBD1 aligns across 7 bases. The ends lost 4 bases at V and 4 bases at J; junction bases unmatched: 10. The CDR3 totals 15 residues. The germline V gene encodes CDR1 SGHDT and CDR2 YYEEEE. The CDR3 DNA reads TGTGCCAGCAGCCGAGGGGACAGCGGTTTCTATGGCTACACCTTC. Translated, it gives CASSRGDSGFYGYTF. Drawing the rest from reference TRBV5-6 and TRBJ1-2, the complete variable domain is DAGVTQSPTHLIKTRGQQVTLRCSPKSGHDTVSWYQQALGQGPQFIFQYYEEEERQRGNFPDRFSGHQFPNYSSELNVNALLLGDSALYLCASSRGDSGFYGYTFGSGTRLTVV.

CDR3 region: CASSVQGNSYEQYF. Here the CDR3 DNA reads TGTGCCAGCAGCGTACAGGGTAACTCCTACGAGCAGTACTTC. This chain uses TRBV9 with TRBJ2-7, with D possibly matching TRBD1 (5 bases). The V end lost 1 base, the J end lost 0 bases, and 8 bases lay between the germline ends. Germline-derived CDR1 and CDR2 are SGDLS and YYNGEE. CDR3 length: 14 amino acids.

The J gene is TRBJ2-3, the V gene TRBV7-8, with D possibly TRBD1 on 5 matching bases. Germline V lookup: CDR1 SGHVS, CDR2 FQNEAQ. The CDR3 has 15 residues. V lost 5 bases and J 3 bases, leaving 15 bases between the germline ends. The CDR3 sequence: CASSPGSQGTDTQYF. The CDR3 nucleotides read TGTGCCAGCAGCCCCGGTAGTCAGGGTACAGATACGCAGTATTTT.

The J gene is TRBJ2-2, the V gene TRBV5-4; D unresolved. The CDR3 spans 13 residues. V was pared by 4 bases and J by 6 bases, with 10 bases between. Germline V gives CDR1 SGHNT, CDR2 YYREEE (reference sequence). CDR3 sequence reads: CASSPHTAGELFF. DNA of the CDR3: TGTGCCAGCAGCCCGCACACCGCCGGGGAGCTGTTTTTT.

The V gene is TRBV24-1, the J gene TRBJ2-5, with D possibly matching TRBD1 (5 bases). The CDR3 is made up of 15 amino acids. CDR1 is KGHDR and CDR2 is SFDVKD in the germline V gene. The V end lost 1 base, the J end lost 5 bases, and 13 bases lay between the germline ends. In DNA form, the CDR3 reads TGTGCCACCAGTGATTTTCAGGGTCTGGGTGAGACCCAGTACTTC. It is translated as CATSDFQGLGETQYF.

The chain joins TRBV9 to TRBJ2-6; D remains unclear. Deletions cut 4 bases from V and 2 bases from J, with 4 bases between. The germline V gene has CDR1 SGDLS and CDR2 YYNGEE. The CDR3 spans 13 residues. The CDR3 sequence: CASSSTGANVLTF. Here the CDR3 DNA reads TGTGCCAGCAGCTCTACTGGGGCCAACGTCCTGACTTTC.

This chain joins TRBV7-9 and TRBJ1-4; 9 bases are a match to TRBD1. CDR1 is SEHNR, CDR2 FQNEAQ, per germline (reference sequence). The CDR3 loop spans 14 amino acids. The V and J ends lost 6 bases and 8 bases, in that order; junction bases with no gene match: 7. The CDR3 nucleotides read TGTGCCAGCAGTCCGACAGGGGGTGGAGAAAAACTGTTTTTT. Translating it yields CASSPTGGGEKLFF.

J is TRBJ1-1 and V is TRBV10-3; D remains ambiguous. This CDR3 has 16 residues. V dropped 0 bases and J dropped 1 base, with 12 bases sitting between them. CDR1 ENHRY and CDR2 SYGVKD come from the germline V gene. The CDR3 DNA reads TGTGCCATCAGTGAGTCAGGTCGGGAAGGGAACACTGAAGCTTTCTTT. The encoded protein is CAISESGREGNTEAFF.

The V gene is TRBV5-1, the J gene TRBJ1-2; a weak D match, TRBD1 (6 bases). Germline V gene data show CDR1 as SGHRS and CDR2 as YFSETQ. Between the trimmed V and J ends, which lost 5 bases and 8 bases, there was a span of 22 bases. The CDR3 is 15 residues long. Here the CDR3 reads CASRDPWGPPRGYTF. As DNA, the CDR3 is TGCGCCAGCAGGGATCCGTGGGGGCCCCCCAGGGGCTACACCTTC.

This clone appeared once. The CDR3 sequence: CASSPIGTGFPSAAYEQYF. CDR3 in DNA: TGTGCCAGCTCACCGATCGGGACAGGGTTTCCATCAGCAGCCTACGAGCAGTACTTC. The chain has TRBV18 and TRBJ2-7; TRBD1 agrees at 9 bases. This CDR3 is 19 amino acids long. The V gene's germline CDR1 is KGHSH and CDR2 LQKENI. V dropped 3 bases and J dropped 2; count of bases not matched to a gene: 17.

The chain has TRBV2 and TRBJ2-7, with D possibly matching TRBD2 (5 bases). The CDR3 runs to 13 residues. The germline V gene has CDR1 SNHLY and CDR2 FYNNEI. V lost 2 bases, J lost 2 bases, and 7 bases lay in between. The CDR3 is CASSESGTYEQYF. The CDR3 DNA is TGTGCCAGCAGTGAATCGGGAACCTACGAGCAGTACTTC.

This chain uses TRBV2 with TRBJ1-1; no reliable D call. CDR1 SNHLY and CDR2 FYNNEI come from the germline V gene. The germline V and J ends were trimmed by 6 bases and 4 bases, with 24 bases remaining between them. The CDR3 is 17 residues long. The CDR3 loop reads CASSLNSGRGAATEAFF. Written as DNA, the CDR3 is TGTGCCAGCAGCCTCAATAGTGGGCGGGGAGCCGCCACTGAAGCTTTCTTT.

The V and J genes are TRBV9 and TRBJ1-1, with D possibly being TRBD1 (5 bases). The CDR3 is 13 amino acids. V was trimmed by 5 bases and J by 5 bases, leaving 13 bases between them. Germline lookup yields CDR1 SGDLS and CDR2 YYNGEE. CDR3 coding DNA: TGTGCCAGCAGTCTTACTGGGGGGACTGAAGCTTTCTTT. It yields the protein CASSLTGGTEAFF.

This chain links TRBV5-1 with TRBJ1-2; 8 bases fit TRBD1. Looked up from germline, CDR1 is SGHRS and CDR2 is YFSETQ. CDR3 size: 15 residues. Trimming cost V 2 bases and J 0 bases; bases outside gene matches: 3. CDR3 sequence: CASSLWDRPNYGYTF. CDR3 DNA: TGCGCCAGCAGCTTATGGGACAGGCCTAACTATGGCTACACCTTC.

The chain is built from TRBV7-2 and TRBJ2-1; no clear D gene. CDR3 length equals 13 residues. V was trimmed by 7 bases and J by 7 bases, leaving 14 bases between them. Germline-derived CDR1 and CDR2 are SGHTA and FQGNSA. CDR3 in amino acids: CASNVRVLNEQFF. CDR3 sequence (DNA): TGTGCCAGCAACGTACGGGTTTTAAATGAGCAGTTCTTC.

The rearrangement uses TRBV19 and TRBJ2-2, with 13 bases aligning to TRBD2. J was trimmed by 5 bases and V by 7 bases; bases with no gene match: 13. Germline CDR1 is LNHDA and CDR2 is SQIVND (reference sequence). This CDR3 is built from 18 residues. The DNA of the CDR3 is TGTGCCAGTATGGCAATCGGAGGACTAGCGGGGGTAACCGGGGAGCTGTTTTTT. Translation: CASMAIGGLAGVTGELFF.

This clone was detected once. This chain connects TRBV28 to TRBJ1-2, with D maybe TRBD1 (6 bases). This CDR3 region has 15 residues. Trimming took 5 bases from V and 4 from J, leaving 17 bases between them. In germline, CDR1 is MDHEN, CDR2 SYDVKM. CDR3 in amino acids: CASSPQGTTFYGYTF. In DNA form, the CDR3 reads TGTGCCAGCAGTCCTCAGGGGACTACATTCTATGGCTACACCTTC.

This clone was observed a handful of times. This rearrangement joins TRBV10-2 to TRBJ2-1; 12 bases match TRBD2. Losses at the gene ends were 3 bases for V and 7 bases for J; bases not matched to a gene: 4. In germline, CDR1 is WSHSY, CDR2 SAAADI. The CDR3 runs 15 residues. The CDR3 DNA reads TGCGCCAGCAGTGATCGACTAGCGGGAGTAAATGAGCAGTTCTTC. Amino acid sequence: CASSDRLAGVNEQFF.

V and J are TRBV9 and TRBJ2-5; 8 bases line up with TRBD2. Losses at the gene ends were 4 bases for V and 2 bases for J; bases not matched to a gene: 13. CDR1 SGDLS and CDR2 YYNGEE come from the germline V gene. CDR3 length: 17 residues. DNA of the CDR3: TGTGCCAGCAGCCGGGGCGGGGGGCTGATCCTACAAGAGACCCAGTACTTC. Translated, it gives CASSRGGGLILQETQYF.